Listed below are T cell receptor beta chains from one sample, sequenced in a study of cytomegalovirus exposure and HLA in healthy donors. Here immunoSEQ multiplex PCR was the method, and the copy in TCRdb shows in-frame clones only, minus some. This repertoire shows about 140,000 clones, 75% to 90% found once; its top ten account for 1.2%. Sequenced material: PBMCs. The receptors shown here come from a female donor in good health and CMV-seronegative. Both conserved end residues are part of each CDR3. A D gene is named only where the DNA matches it firmly. Some rows mark clone size as missing; the rest say once, few, many or name a class of expanded clone.

>TRBV4-1|16|NA|few|TRBJ1-3
TGCGCCAGCAGCTACCAGACAGTACCCGGTGGAAACACCATATATTTT
CASSYQTVPGGNTIYF
>TRBV6-1|18|TRBD1|NA|TRBJ2-7
TGTGCCAGCAGTGCCCGGGACAGGGTACCTTTGTTGAACTACGAGCAGTACTTC
CASSARDRVPLLNYEQYF
>TRBV28|14|TRBD1|NA|TRBJ2-3
TGTGCCAGCAGTTTCCAGGGGGTGAGGGATACGCAGTATTTT
CASSFQGVRDTQYF
>TRBV5-5|14|TRBD1|NA|TRBJ2-4
TGTGCCAGCAGTTTTGACAGGGGGTGGAACATTCAGTACTTC
CASSFDRGWNIQYF
>TRBV28|12|NA|NA|TRBJ2-7
TGTGCCAGCAGTCGCAGGGTTTTCGAGCAGTACTTC
CASSRRVFEQYF
>TRBV5-6|16|TRBD2|NA|TRBJ2-2
TGTGCCAGCAGCTACTTAGCGGGGAAGAACACCGGGGAGCTGTTTTTT
CASSYLAGKNTGELFF
>TRBV7-9|15|NA|NA|TRBJ2-2
TGTGCCAGCAGCTCGTACGACAGGAACACCGGGGAGCTGTTTTTT
CASSSYDRNTGELFF
>TRBV7-9|15|TRBD2|NA|TRBJ2-2
TGTGCCAGCATCGACCGGGACTATAACACCGGGGAGCTGTTTTTT
CASIDRDYNTGELFF
>TRBV6-1|16|NA|NA|TRBJ1-5
TGTGCCAGCAGTGAATTCTTAGGAGATAGCAATCAGCCCCAGCATTTT
CASSEFLGDSNQPQHF
>TRBV27|14|TRBD2|NA|TRBJ2-7
TGTGCCAGCACCTTGAGCGGGAGGGCCCACGAGCAGTACTTC
CASTLSGRAHEQYF
>TRBV27|14|TRBD1|NA|TRBJ1-2
TGTGCCAGCAGTCCCAGGACAGGGTCGGGTGGCTACACCTTC
CASSPRTGSGGYTF
>TRBV7-7|15|TRBD2|once|TRBJ2-3
TGTGCTAGCAGCTTGACCAGCGGGAGCGCAGATACGCAGTATTTT
CASSLTSGSADTQYF
>TRBV6-4|15|TRBD1|NA|TRBJ1-2
TGTGCCAGCAGTCAGGGACAGTCCGCTAACTATGGCTACACCTTC
CASSQGQSANYGYTF
>TRBV15|14|NA|NA|TRBJ1-5
TGTGCCACCAGCAGAGGGGGGGGGAATCAGCCCCAGCATTTT
CATSRGGGNQPQHF
>TRBV30|12|NA|NA|TRBJ2-1
TGTGCCTGGAGTGTACCAGGAAATGAGCAGTTCTTC
CAWSVPGNEQFF
>TRBV29-1|15|TRBD1|NA|TRBJ2-7
TGCAGCGTTGAAGGGCCGGGGACAGCGGACTACGAGCAGTACTTC
CSVEGPGTADYEQYF
>TRBV9|16|TRBD1|NA|TRBJ1-2
TGTGCCAGCAGCGTAGGGGACAGGGGGTTTAACTATGGCTACACCTTC
CASSVGDRGFNYGYTF
>TRBV4-1|16|TRBD1|NA|TRBJ2-7
TGCGCCAGCAGCCAAGATCCAGGGGGCAGGACCTACGAGCAGTACTTC
CASSQDPGGRTYEQYF
>TRBV10-3|12|TRBD1|NA|TRBJ2-5
TGTGCCACCGGGACAGTCGAGGGGACCCAGTACTTC
CATGTVEGTQYF
>TRBV11-2|11|NA|NA|TRBJ2-7
TGTGCCAGCAGCACAAGCTACGAGCAGTACTTC
CASSTSYEQYF
>TRBV2|16|TRBD2|NA|TRBJ2-1
TGTGCCAGCAGCGCTAGAGGACTAGCGGGATACAATGAGCAGTTCTTC
CASSARGLAGYNEQFF
>TRBV7-3|13|NA|few|TRBJ2-2
TGTGCCAGCAGCTTATTAGACACCGGGGAGCTGTTTTTT
CASSLLDTGELFF
>TRBV11-3|15|TRBD1|NA|TRBJ2-2
TGTGCCAGCAGCTTAGGGACAGGAGACACCGGGGAGCTGTTTTTT
CASSLGTGDTGELFF
>TRBV7-3|16|NA|NA|TRBJ2-1
TGTGCCAGCAGCTCCGAAACAGGGATCCTCTACAATGAGCAGTTCTTC
CASSSETGILYNEQFF
>TRBV19|13|TRBD1|NA|TRBJ2-7
TGTGCCAGTAGTCCAGGGACAGCCCTCGAGCAGTACTTC
CASSPGTALEQYF
>TRBV19|14|NA|once|TRBJ2-4
TGTGCCAGTAGTAAGGGACTCGACAAAAACATTCAGTACTTC
CASSKGLDKNIQYF
>TRBV6-4|13|NA|NA|TRBJ1-1
TGTGCCAGCAGTGACTCGGGGGCAGCAGAAGCTTTCTTT
CASSDSGAAEAFF
>TRBV4-2|17|NA|few|TRBJ2-7
TGTGCCAGCAGCCAAGAGTGGGCTAGCGCGGCCTCCTACGAGCAGTACTTC
CASSQEWASAASYEQYF